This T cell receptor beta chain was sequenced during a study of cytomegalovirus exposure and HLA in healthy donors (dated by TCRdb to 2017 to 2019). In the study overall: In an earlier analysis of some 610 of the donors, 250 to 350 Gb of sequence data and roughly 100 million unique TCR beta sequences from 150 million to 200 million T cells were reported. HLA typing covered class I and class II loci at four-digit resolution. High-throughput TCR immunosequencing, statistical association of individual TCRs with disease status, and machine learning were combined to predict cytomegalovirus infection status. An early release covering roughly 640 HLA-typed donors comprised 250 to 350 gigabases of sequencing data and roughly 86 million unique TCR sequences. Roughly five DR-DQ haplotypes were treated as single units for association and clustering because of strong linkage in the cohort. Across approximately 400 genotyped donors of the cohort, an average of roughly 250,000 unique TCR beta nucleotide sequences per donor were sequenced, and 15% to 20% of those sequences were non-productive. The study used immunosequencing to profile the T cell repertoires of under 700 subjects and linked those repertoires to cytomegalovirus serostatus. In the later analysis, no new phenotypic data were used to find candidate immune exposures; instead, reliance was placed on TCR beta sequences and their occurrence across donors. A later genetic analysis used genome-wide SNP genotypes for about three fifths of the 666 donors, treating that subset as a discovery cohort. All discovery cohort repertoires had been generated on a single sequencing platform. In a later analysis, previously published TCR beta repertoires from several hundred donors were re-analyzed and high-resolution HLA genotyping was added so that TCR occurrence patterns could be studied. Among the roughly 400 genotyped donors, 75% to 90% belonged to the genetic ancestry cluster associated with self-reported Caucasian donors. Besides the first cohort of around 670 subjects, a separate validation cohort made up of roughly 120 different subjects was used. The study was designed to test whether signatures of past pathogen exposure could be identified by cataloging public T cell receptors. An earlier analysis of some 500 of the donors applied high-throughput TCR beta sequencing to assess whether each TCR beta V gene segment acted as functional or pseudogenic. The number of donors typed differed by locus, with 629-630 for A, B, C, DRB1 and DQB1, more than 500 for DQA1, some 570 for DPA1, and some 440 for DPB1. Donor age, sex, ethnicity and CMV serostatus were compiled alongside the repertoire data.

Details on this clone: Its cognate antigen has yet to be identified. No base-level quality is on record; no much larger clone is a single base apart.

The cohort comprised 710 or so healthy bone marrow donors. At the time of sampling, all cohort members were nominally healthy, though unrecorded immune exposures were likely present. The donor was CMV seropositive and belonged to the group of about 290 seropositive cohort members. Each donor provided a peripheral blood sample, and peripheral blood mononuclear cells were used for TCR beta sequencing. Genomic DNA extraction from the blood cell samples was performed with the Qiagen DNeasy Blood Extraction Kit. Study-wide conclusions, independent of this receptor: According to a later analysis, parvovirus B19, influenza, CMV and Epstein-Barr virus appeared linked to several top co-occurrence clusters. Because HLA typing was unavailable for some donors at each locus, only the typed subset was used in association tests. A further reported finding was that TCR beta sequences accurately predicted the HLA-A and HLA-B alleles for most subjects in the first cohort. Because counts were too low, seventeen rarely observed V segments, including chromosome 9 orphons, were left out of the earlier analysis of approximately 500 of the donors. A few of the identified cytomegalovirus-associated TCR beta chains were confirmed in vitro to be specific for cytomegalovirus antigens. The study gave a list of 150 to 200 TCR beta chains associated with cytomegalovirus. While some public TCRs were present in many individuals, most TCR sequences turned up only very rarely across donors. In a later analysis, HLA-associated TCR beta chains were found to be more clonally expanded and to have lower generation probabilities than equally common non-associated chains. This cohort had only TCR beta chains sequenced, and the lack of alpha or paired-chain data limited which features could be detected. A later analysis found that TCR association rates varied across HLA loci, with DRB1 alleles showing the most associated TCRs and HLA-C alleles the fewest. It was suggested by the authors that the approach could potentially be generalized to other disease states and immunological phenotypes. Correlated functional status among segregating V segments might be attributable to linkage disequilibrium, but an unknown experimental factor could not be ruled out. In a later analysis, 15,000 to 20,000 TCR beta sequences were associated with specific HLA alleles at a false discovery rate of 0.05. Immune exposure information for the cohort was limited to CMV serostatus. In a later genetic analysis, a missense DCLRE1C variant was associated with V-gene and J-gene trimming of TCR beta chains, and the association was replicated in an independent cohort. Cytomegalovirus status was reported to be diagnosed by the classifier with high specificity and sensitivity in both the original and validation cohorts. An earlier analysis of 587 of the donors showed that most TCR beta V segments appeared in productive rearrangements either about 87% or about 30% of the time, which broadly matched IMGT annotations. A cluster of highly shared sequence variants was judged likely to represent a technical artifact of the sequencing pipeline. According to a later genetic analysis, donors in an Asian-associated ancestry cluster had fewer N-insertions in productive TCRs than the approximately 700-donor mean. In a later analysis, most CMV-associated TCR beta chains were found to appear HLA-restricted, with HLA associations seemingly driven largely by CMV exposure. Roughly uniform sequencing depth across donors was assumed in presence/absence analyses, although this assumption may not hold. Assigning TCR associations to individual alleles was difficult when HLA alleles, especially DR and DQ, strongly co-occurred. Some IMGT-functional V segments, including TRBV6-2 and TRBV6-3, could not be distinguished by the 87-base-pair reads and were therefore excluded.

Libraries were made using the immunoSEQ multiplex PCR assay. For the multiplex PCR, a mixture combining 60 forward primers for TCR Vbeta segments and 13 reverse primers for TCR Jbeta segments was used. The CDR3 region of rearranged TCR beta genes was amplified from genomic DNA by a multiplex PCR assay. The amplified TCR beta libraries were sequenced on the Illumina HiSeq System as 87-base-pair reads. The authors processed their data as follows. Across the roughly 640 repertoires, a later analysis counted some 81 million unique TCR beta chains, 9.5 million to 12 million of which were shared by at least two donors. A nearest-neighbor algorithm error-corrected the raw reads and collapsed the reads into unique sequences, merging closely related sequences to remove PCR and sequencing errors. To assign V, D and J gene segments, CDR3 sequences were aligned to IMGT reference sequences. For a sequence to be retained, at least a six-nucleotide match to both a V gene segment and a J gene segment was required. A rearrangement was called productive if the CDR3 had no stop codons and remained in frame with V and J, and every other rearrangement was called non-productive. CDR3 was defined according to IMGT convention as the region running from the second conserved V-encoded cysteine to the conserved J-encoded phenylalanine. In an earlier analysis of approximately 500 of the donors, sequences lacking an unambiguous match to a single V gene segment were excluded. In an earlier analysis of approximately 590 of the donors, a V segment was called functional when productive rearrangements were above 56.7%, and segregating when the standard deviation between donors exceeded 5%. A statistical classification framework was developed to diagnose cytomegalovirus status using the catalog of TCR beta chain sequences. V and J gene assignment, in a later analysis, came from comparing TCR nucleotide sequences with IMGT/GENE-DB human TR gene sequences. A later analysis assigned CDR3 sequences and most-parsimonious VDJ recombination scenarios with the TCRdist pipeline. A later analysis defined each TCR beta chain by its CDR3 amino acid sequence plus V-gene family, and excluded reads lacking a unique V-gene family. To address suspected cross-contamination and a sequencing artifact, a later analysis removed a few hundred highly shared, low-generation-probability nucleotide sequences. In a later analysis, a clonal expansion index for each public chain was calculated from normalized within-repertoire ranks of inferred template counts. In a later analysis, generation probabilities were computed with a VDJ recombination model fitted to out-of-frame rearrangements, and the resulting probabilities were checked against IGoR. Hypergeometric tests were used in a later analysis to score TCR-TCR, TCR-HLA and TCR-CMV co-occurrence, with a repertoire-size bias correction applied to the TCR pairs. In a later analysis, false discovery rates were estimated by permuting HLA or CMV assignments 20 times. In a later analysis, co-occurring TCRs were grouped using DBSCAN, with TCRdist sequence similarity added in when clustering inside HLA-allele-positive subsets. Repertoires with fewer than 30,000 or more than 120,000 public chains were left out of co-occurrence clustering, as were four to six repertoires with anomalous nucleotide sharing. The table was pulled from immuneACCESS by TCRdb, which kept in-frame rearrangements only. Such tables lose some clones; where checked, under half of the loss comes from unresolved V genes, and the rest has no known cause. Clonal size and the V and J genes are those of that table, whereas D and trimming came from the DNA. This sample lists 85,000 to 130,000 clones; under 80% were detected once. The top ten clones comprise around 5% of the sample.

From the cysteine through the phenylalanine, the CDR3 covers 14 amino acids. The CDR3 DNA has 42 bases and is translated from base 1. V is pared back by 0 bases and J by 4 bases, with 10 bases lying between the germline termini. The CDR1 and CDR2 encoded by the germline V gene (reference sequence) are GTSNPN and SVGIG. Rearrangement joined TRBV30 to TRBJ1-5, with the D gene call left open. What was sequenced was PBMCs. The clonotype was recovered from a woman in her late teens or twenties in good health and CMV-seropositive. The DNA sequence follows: TGTGCCTGGAGTGTACTAGATTTAAATCAGCCCCAGCATTTT. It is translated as CAWSVLDLNQPQHF.